This passage covers 24 T cell receptor beta chains from one sample sequenced in a study of control samples from healthy donors and cancer patients. The data were produced by immunoSEQ multiplex PCR, yet TCRdb's version contains in-frame clones alone and is incomplete. The table has about 160,000 clones, approximately 96% seen once. Sequencing input: blood. The receptors shown here come from a middle-aged woman in good health.

The gene calls are TRBV6-4 and TRBJ2-3; D remains unclear. The CDR3 covers 15 residues. Germline CDR1 reads MRHNA; CDR2 reads SNTAGT. The V end was cut by 8 bases, the J end by 2 bases, with 17 bases between. CDR3 DNA sequence: TGTGCCAGCTCCGACTCGGGCCGGTCCACAGATACGCAGTATTTT. Encoded protein: CASSDSGRSTDTQYF.

The chain joins TRBV27 to TRBJ1-4; tentative D call: TRBD1 (6 bases). The germline V gene encodes CDR1 MNHEY and CDR2 SMNVEV (reference sequence). V was trimmed by 1 base and J by 3 bases, leaving 21 bases between them. The CDR3 is 19 amino acids. The CDR3, as DNA: TGTGCCAGCAGTTTATATAGGAGCAGCGGGGCAGGGGCTAATGAAAAACTGTTTTTT. Protein: CASSLYRSSGAGANEKLFF.

This chain links TRBV6-2 or TRBV6-3 with TRBJ1-2; no firm D call. The CDR3 extends over 13 amino acids. Germline V gives CDR1 MNHEY, CDR2 SVGEGT. The V gene lost 4 bases and the J gene lost 3 bases, with 9 bases spanning the gap. The CDR3 nucleotides read TGTGCCAGCAGTTTGTCGGAGGACTATGGCTACACCTTC. The encoded protein is CASSLSEDYGYTF.

The V call is TRBV10-3, the J call TRBJ1-1; 7 bases are shared with TRBD1. Germline CDR1 reads ENHRY; CDR2 reads SYGVKD. The CDR3 sequence is 12 residues long. Trimming removed 5 bases from V and 5 bases from J; junction bases left unmatched: 2. CDR3 region: CAISTGVTEAFF. The CDR3 DNA reads TGTGCCATCAGTACAGGGGTGACTGAAGCTTTCTTT.

The rearrangement uses TRBV5-6 and TRBJ1-2; D remains unclear. There are 16 residues in the CDR3. CDR1 and CDR2 from the germline V gene are SGHDT and YYEEEE. The V gene lost 2 bases and the J gene lost 8 bases, with 22 bases spanning the gap. CDR3 region: CASSFRAKDFRGGYTF. In nucleotides, the CDR3 is TGTGCCAGCAGCTTCAGAGCTAAGGACTTTCGAGGGGGCTACACCTTC.

This rearrangement joins TRBV10-3 to TRBJ1-1; possible D gene TRBD1, 5 bases. The CDR3 is 12 amino acids. Germline loops: CDR1 ENHRY, CDR2 SYGVKD. V was cut by 6 bases and J by 5 bases, with 10 bases left in between. DNA for the CDR3: TGTGCCATCAGCGCGACAGAGACTGAAGCTTTCTTT. It translates to CAISATETEAFF.

The rearrangement uses TRBV29-1 and TRBJ1-1; 12 bases are shared with TRBD1. With V trimmed by 6 bases and J by 5 bases, 7 bases remained unmatched. The V gene's germline CDR1 is SQVTM and CDR2 ANQGSEA. CDR3 length equals 14 residues. CDR3 nucleotide sequence: TGCAGCGTCGGGACAGGGGGCGCGGGGACTGAAGCTTTCTTT. Its protein product is CSVGTGGAGTEAFF.

The chain uses TRBV4-3 and TRBJ1-4, with unresolved D. Trimming pared 0 bases from V and 2 bases from J, leaving 10 bases between. The germline V gene has CDR1 LGHNA and CDR2 YSLEER. CDR3 size: 16 residues. Written as DNA, the CDR3 is TGCGCCAGCAGCCAAGATCGTGGGGTTACTAATGAAAAACTGTTTTTT. Amino acid sequence: CASSQDRGVTNEKLFF.

This chain joins TRBV30 and TRBJ1-1; D is undetermined. Germline V gene data show CDR1 as GTSNPN and CDR2 as SVGIG (reference sequence). Between the trimmed V and J ends, which lost 2 bases and 0 bases, there was a span of 7 bases. This CDR3 contains 13 residues. This chain's CDR3 is CAWSRLMNTEAFF. The CDR3 DNA is TGTGCCTGGAGTCGGTTAATGAACACTGAAGCTTTCTTT.

This chain joins TRBV19 and TRBJ1-1, with D possibly being TRBD1 (6 bases). Germline V gene lookup returns CDR1 LNHDA and CDR2 SQIVND (reference sequence). V was pared by 6 bases and J by 7 bases, with 12 bases between. The CDR3 contains 12 residues. The CDR3 DNA reads TGTGCCAGTAGGGACAGTTTGGGTGAAGCTTTCTTT. Protein product: CASRDSLGEAFF.

The CDR3: CASGGPTSTDTQYF. The CDR3 region has the DNA TGTGCCTCTGGAGGTCCCACTAGCACAGATACGCAGTATTTT. The gene calls are TRBV15 and TRBJ2-3, with D possibly being TRBD2 (5 bases). Germline V gene sequence: CDR1 LNHNV, CDR2 YYDKDF (reference sequence). V lost 11 bases to trimming and J lost 0 bases, with 15 bases between them. The CDR3 loop spans 14 amino acids.

The rearrangement joins TRBV19 to TRBJ1-1; tentative D call: TRBD1 (5 bases). Trimming took off 6 bases at V and 4 bases at J, with 18 bases between the two ends. This CDR3 is 15 amino acids long. CDR1 LNHDA and CDR2 SQIVND come from the germline V gene (reference sequence). The CDR3 loop is CASREAYYGGTEAFF. The CDR3 coding sequence is TGTGCCAGTAGAGAAGCGTACTACGGGGGCACTGAAGCTTTCTTT.

V usage is TRBV19 and J usage is TRBJ1-1; D is ambiguous. V dropped 1 base and J dropped 1 base, with 7 bases sitting between them. CDR1 LNHDA and CDR2 SQIVND come from the germline V gene (reference sequence). The length of the CDR3 is 14 residues. The CDR3 sequence is CASSIGEGNTEAFF. As DNA, the CDR3 is TGTGCCAGTAGTATAGGTGAGGGGAACACTGAAGCTTTCTTT.

The chain employs TRBV6-5 and TRBJ1-5, with a weak D call TRBD1 (6 bases). Germline assignment: CDR1 MNHEY and CDR2 SVGAGI. With 7 bases removed from V and 4 bases from J, the gap between germline ends came to 11 bases. This CDR3 is built from 13 residues. The CDR3 loop reads CASKGGTNQPQHF. The CDR3 DNA follows: TGTGCCAGCAAGGGGGGTACTAATCAGCCCCAGCATTTT.

This clone occurred once. The J gene is TRBJ2-7, the V gene TRBV29-1; TRBD1 matches 12 bases. Germline V gives CDR1 SQVTM, CDR2 ANQGSEA. CDR3 length equals 20 residues. The V segment lost 6 bases and the J segment 2 bases; nucleotides outside the gene matches: 23. CDR3 in amino acids: CSVSKKPDRDRGPLTYEQYF. In nucleotides, the CDR3 is TGCAGCGTGTCAAAGAAACCCGACCGGGACAGGGGGCCATTAACCTACGAGCAGTACTTC.

This clone has only one observation. This chain uses TRBV10-3 with TRBJ1-4; 11 bases map to TRBD1. The CDR3 is made up of 17 amino acids. Germline CDR1 ENHRY, CDR2 SYGVKD. The J segment lost 1 base and the V segment lost 6 bases, leaving 7 bases of the junction unmatched. CDR3 amino acids: CAISGQGAVGTNEKLFF. In DNA form, the CDR3 reads TGTGCCATCAGCGGACAGGGGGCCGTCGGAACTAATGAAAAACTGTTTTTT.

The chain links TRBV27 to TRBJ2-1, with TRBD2 matching over 7 bases. CDR1 and CDR2 (germline): MNHEY, SMNVEV (reference sequence). The CDR3 loop spans 15 amino acids. V gave up 4 bases and J gave up 3 bases; unmatched junction bases: 6. The DNA for the CDR3 is TGTGCCAGCAGTTGGGCGGGAGCCAACTACAATGAGCAGTTCTTC. Translating gives CASSWAGANYNEQFF.

V usage is TRBV6-5 and J usage is TRBJ1-5; 9 bases match TRBD1. Germline CDR1 is MNHEY and CDR2 is SVGAGI. V dropped 5 bases and J dropped 5; count of bases not matched to a gene: 4. CDR3 size: 14 residues. This CDR3 is CASSPDRGYQPQHF. CDR3 DNA sequence: TGTGCCAGCAGTCCGGACAGGGGTTATCAGCCCCAGCATTTT.

The J gene is TRBJ1-4, the V gene TRBV12-3 or TRBV12-4, with no clear D. The V end lost 2 bases, the J end lost 10 bases, and 11 bases lay between the germline ends. The CDR3 sequence is 13 residues long. CDR3 in amino acids: CASSLFSEGKLFF. The CDR3 coding sequence is TGTGCCAGCAGTTTATTTTCGGAGGGAAAACTGTTTTTT.

The J gene is TRBJ1-2, the V gene TRBV5-5; no firm D call. From germline, CDR1 is SGHKS and CDR2 YYEKEE (reference sequence). V dropped 0 bases and J dropped 0 bases, with 3 bases sitting between them. The CDR3 sequence is 13 residues long. CDR3 region: CASSLEANYGYTF. The CDR3 bases are TGTGCCAGCAGCTTGGAAGCTAACTATGGCTACACCTTC. Complete variable domain (other parts from reference TRBV5-5 and TRBJ1-2): DAGVTQSPTHLIKTRGQQVTLRCSPISGHKSVSWYQQVLGQGPQFIFQYYEKEERGRGNFPDRFSARQFPNYSSELNVNALLLGDSALYLCASSLEANYGYTFGSGTRLTVV.

The chain has TRBV7-9 and TRBJ2-3, with D possibly being TRBD1 (6 bases). V lost 4 bases, J lost 4 bases, and 9 bases lay in between. Germline lookup yields CDR1 SEHNR and CDR2 FQNEAQ (reference sequence). This CDR3 has 13 amino acids. The DNA for the CDR3 is TGTGCCAGCAGCTGGGACATCCCAGATACGCAGTATTTT. This sequence encodes CASSWDIPDTQYF. Supplemented by reference TRBV7-9 and TRBJ2-3, the full variable domain reads DTGVSQNPRHKITKRGQNVTFRCDPISEHNRLYWYRQTLGQGPEFLTYFQNEAQLEKSRLLSDRFSAERPKGSFSTLEIQRTEQGDSAMYLCASSWDIPDTQYFGPGTRLTVL.

This chain links TRBV3-1 (or the pseudogene TRBV3-2) with TRBJ2-5; no firm D call. Germline assignment: CDR1 LGHDT and CDR2 YNNKEL (reference sequence). Trimming removed 3 bases at V and 0 bases at J, with 8 bases between. The CDR3 sequence is 14 residues long. CDR3: CASSHLPDQETQYF. CDR3 in DNA: TGTGCCAGCAGCCATCTGCCAGACCAAGAGACCCAGTACTTC.

The V call is TRBV3-1 (or the pseudogene TRBV3-2), the J call TRBJ1-3; 7 bases are a match to TRBD1. V gave up 7 bases and J gave up 3 bases; unmatched junction bases: 12. The CDR3 totals 16 residues. Looked up from germline, CDR1 is LGHDT and CDR2 is YNNKEL (reference sequence). In DNA, the CDR3 is TGTGCCAGCACGACACCGTACAGGGGAGGTGGAAACACCATATATTTT. This codes for CASTTPYRGGGNTIYF.

This rearrangement joins TRBV30 to TRBJ1-5, with TRBD1 identical over 7 bases. From germline, CDR1 is GTSNPN and CDR2 SVGIG (reference sequence). The V and J ends lost 4 bases and 4 bases, in that order; junction bases with no gene match: 7. The CDR3 loop spans 14 amino acids. The CDR3 protein is CAWTKGTDNQPQHF. CDR3 coding DNA: TGTGCCTGGACTAAGGGGACAGATAATCAGCCCCAGCATTTT.